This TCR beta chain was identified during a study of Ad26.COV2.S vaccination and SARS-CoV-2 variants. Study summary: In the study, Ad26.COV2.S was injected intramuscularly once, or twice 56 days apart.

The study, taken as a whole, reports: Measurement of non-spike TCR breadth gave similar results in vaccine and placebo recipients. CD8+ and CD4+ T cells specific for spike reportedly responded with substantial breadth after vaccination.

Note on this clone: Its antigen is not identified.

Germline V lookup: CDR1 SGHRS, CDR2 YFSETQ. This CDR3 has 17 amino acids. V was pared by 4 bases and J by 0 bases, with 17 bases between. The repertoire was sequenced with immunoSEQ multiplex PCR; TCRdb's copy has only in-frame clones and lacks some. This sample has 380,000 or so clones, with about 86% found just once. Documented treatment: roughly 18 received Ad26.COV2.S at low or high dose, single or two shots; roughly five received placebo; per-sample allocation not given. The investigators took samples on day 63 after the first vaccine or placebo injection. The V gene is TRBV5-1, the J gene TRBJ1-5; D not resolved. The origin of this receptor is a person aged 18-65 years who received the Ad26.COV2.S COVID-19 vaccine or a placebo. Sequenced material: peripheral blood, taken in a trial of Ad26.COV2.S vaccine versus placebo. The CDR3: CASSLRPVGNSNQPQHF. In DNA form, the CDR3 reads TGCGCCAGCAGCCTCCGACCCGTAGGTAATAGCAATCAGCCCCAGCATTTT.